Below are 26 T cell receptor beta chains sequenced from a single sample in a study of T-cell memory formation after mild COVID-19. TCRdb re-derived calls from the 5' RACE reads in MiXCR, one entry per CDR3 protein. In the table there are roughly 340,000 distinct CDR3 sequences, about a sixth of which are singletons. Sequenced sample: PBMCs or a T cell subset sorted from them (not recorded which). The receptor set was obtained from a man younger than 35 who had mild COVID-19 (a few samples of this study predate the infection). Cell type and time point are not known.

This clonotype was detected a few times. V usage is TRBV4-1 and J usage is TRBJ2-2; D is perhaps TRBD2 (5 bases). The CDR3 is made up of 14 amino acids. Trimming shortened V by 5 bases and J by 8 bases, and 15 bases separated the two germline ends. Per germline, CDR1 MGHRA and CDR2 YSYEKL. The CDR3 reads CASSYPDGVGELFF. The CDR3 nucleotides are TGCGCCAGCAGCTACCCGGACGGGGTTGGGGAGCTGTTTTTT.

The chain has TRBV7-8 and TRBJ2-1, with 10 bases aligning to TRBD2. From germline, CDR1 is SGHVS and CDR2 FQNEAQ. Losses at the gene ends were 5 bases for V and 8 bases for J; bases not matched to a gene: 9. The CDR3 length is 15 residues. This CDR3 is CASSVRLAGFYEQFF. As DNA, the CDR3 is TGTGCCAGCAGCGTCCGACTAGCGGGTTTTTATGAGCAGTTCTTC.

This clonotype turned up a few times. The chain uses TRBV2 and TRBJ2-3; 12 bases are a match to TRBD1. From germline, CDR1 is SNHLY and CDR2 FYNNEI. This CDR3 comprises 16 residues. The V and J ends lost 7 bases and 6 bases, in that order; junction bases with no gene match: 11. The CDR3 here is CASNPLAGQGADTQYF. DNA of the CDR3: TGTGCCAGCAACCCCCTTGCGGGACAGGGGGCGGATACGCAGTATTTT.

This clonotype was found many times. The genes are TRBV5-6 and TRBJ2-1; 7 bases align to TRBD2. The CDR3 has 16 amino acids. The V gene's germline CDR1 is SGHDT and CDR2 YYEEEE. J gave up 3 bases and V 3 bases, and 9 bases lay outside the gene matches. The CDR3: CASSSNTRGDYNEQFF. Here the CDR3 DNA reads TGTGCCAGCAGCTCAAATACACGGGGGGACTACAATGAGCAGTTCTTC.

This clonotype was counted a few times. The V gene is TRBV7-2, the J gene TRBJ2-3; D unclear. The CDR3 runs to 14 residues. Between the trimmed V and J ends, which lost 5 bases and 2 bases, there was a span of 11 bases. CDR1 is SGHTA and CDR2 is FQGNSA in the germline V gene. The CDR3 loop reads CASSPDTFTDTQYF. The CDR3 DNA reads TGTGCCAGCAGCCCAGACACATTCACAGATACGCAGTATTTT.

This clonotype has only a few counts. The CDR3 here is CASRFGASSTDTQYF. The CDR3 DNA is TGCGCCAGCAGATTCGGGGCCTCTTCCACAGATACGCAGTATTTT. The chain employs TRBV5-1 and TRBJ2-3; tentatively, D is TRBD1 or TRBD2 (5 bases each). The V end was cut by 5 bases, the J end by 2 bases, with 15 bases between. Germline CDR1 is SGHRS and CDR2 is YFSETQ. This CDR3 comprises 15 residues.

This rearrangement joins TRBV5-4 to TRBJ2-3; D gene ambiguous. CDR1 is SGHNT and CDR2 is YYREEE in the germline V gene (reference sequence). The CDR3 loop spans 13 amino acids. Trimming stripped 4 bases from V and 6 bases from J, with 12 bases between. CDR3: CASSPGQPDTQYF. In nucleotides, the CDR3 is TGTGCCAGCAGCCCCGGCCAACCGGATACGCAGTATTTT.

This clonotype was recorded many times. The DNA of the CDR3 is TGCGCCAGCAGCCAAGACCACAGGGGAACCGGGGAGCTGTTTTTT. Amino acids: CASSQDHRGTGELFF. The V and J genes are TRBV4-1 and TRBJ2-2, with TRBD1 identical over 7 bases. Germline trimming cut 0 bases from V and 5 bases from J; bases unmatched to any gene: 3. CDR3 size: 15 residues. Germline lookup yields CDR1 MGHRA and CDR2 YSYEKL.

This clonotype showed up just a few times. The CDR3: CASSLNRNTQYF. The CDR3 DNA follows: TGTGCCAGCAGCTTAAACCGGAATACGCAGTATTTT. This chain links TRBV7-2 with TRBJ2-3; D not resolved. Germline lookup yields CDR1 SGHTA and CDR2 FQGNSA. CDR3 length equals 12 residues. The V end was cut by 2 bases, the J end by 7 bases, with 7 bases between.

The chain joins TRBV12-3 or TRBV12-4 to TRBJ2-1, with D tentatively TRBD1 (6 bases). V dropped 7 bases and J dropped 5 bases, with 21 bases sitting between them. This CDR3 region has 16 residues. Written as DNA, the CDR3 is TGTGCCAGCACCCCCGAGGGGGACATAAGAAACAATGAGCAGTTCTTC. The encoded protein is CASTPEGDIRNNEQFF.

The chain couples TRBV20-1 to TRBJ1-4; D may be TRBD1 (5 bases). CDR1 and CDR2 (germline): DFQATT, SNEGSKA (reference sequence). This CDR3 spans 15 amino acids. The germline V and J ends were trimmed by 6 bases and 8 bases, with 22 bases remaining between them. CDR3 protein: CSAPLGGGAREKLFF. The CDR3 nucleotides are TGCAGTGCCCCGCTGGGGGGGGGTGCGAGGGAAAAACTGTTTTTT.

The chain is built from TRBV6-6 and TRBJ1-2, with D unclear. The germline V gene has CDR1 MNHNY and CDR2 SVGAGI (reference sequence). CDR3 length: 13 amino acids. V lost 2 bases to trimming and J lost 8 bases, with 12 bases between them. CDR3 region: CASSYTDLRGYTF. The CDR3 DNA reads TGTGCCAGCAGTTACACCGATCTAAGAGGCTACACCTTC.

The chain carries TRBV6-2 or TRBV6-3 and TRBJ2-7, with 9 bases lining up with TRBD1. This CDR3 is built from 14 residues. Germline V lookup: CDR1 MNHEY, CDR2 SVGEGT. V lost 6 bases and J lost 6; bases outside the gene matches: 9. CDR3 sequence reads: CASSAGTGRREQYV. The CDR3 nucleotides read TGTGCCAGCAGCGCGGGGACAGGGAGGCGCGAGCAGTACGTC.

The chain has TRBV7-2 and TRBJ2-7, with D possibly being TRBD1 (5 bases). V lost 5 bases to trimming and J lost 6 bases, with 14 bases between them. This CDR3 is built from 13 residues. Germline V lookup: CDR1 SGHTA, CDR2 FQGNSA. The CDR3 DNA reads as TGTGCCAGCAGCGGTGGGGCACCGGCCGAGCAGTACTTC. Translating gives CASSGGAPAEQYF.

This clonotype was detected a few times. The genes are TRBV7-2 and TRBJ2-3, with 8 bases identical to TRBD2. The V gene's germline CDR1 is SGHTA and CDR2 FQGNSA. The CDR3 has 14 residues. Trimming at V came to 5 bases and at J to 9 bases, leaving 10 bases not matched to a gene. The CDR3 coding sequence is TGTGCCAGCAGCCCGAGTACCGGGACTAGAACGCAGTATTTT. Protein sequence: CASSPSTGTRTQYF.

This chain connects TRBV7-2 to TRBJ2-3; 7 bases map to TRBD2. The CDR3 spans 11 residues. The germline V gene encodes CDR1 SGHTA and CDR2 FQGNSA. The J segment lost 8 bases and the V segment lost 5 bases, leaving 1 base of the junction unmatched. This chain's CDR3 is CASSRGSTQYF. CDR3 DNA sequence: TGTGCCAGCAGCCGCGGGAGTACGCAGTATTTT.

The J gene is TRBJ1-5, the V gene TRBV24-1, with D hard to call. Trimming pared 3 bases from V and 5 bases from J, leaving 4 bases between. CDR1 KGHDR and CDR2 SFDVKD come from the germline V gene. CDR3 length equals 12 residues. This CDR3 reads CATSDPDQPQHF. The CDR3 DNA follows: TGTGCCACCAGTGATCCCGATCAGCCCCAGCATTTT.

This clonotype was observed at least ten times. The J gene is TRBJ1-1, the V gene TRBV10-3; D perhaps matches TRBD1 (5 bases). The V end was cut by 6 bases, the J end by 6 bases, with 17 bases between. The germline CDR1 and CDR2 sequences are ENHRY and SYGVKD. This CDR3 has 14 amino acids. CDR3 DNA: TGTGCCATCAGCCCAGTCGGGGGGGACTCTGAAGCTTTCTTT. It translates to CAISPVGGDSEAFF.

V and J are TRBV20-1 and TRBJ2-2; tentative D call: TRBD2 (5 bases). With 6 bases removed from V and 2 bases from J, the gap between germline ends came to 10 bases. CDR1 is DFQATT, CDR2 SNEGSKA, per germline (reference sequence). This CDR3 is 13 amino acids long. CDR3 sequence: CSAPAGNTGELFF. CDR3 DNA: TGCAGTGCACCGGCGGGCAACACCGGGGAGCTGTTTTTT.

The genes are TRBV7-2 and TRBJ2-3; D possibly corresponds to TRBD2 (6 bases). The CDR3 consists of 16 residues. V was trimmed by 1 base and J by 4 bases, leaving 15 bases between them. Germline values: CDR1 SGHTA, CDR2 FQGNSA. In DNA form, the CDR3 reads TGTGCCAGCAGCTTAGTAATCCGGGGGACGTCAGATACGCAGTATTTT. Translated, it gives CASSLVIRGTSDTQYF.

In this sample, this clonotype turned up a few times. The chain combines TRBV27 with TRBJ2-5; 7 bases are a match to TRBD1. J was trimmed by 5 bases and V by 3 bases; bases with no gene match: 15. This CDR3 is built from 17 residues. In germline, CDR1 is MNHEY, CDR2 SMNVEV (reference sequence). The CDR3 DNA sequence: TGTGCCAGCAGTTTCCTCGGGACAGCCTCCCGAGAGGAGACCCAGTACTTC. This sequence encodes CASSFLGTASREETQYF.

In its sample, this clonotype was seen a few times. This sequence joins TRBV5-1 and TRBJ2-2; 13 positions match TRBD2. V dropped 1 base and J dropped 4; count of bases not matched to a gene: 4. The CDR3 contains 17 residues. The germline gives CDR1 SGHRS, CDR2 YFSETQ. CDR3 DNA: TGCGCCAGCAGCTTGACTAGCGGGGGGGTCGGCACCGGGGAGCTGTTTTTT. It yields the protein CASSLTSGGVGTGELFF. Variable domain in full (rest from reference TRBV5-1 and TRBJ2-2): KAGVTQTPRYLIKTRGQQVTLSCSPISGHRSVSWYQQTPGQGLQFLFEYFSETQRNKGNFPGRFSGRQFSNSRSEMNVSTLELGDSALYLCASSLTSGGVGTGELFFGEGSRLTVL.

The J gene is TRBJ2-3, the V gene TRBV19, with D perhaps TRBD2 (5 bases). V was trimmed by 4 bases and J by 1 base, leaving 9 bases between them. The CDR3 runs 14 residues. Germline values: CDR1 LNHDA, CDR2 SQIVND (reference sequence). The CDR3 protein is CASSKSRGTDTQYF. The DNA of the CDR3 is TGTGCCAGTAGTAAGTCGAGGGGCACAGATACGCAGTATTTT.

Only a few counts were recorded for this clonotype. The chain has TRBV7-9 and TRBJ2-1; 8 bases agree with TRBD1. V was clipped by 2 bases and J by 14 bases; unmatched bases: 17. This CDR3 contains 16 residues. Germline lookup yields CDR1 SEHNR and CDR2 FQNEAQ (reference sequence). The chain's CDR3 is CASSLSGDRGSTGEFF. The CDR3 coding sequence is TGTGCCAGCAGCTTATCGGGTGACAGGGGATCAACGGGAGAGTTCTTC.

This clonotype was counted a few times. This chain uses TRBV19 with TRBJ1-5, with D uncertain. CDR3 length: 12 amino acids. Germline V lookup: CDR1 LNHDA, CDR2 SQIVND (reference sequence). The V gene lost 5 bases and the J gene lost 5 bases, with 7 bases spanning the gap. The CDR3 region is CASSPRYQPQHF. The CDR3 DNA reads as TGTGCCAGTAGTCCCCGGTATCAGCCCCAGCATTTT.

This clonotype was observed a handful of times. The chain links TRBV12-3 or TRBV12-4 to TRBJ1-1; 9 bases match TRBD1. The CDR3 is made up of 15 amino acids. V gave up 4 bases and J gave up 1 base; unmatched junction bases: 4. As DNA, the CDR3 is TGTGCCAGCAGTTCCCCGACAGGGGGGAACACTGAAGCTTTCTTT. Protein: CASSSPTGGNTEAFF.